A selection of T cell receptor beta chains follows, all from one sample in a study of T cells in tuberculosis. Clones were sequenced by immunoSEQ multiplex PCR, and TCRdb holds only the in-frame ones, with some missing. The sample yields tens of thousands of clones, about nine tenths seen once. The sequencing sample was made of PBMCs. The receptor source for this set is a donor between 10 and 29 years old with latent tuberculosis or without tuberculosis infection. Some clones in this sample may be carry-over from other donors' samples. Both conserved end residues are part of each CDR3. The order of the fields is D gene, clone size, V gene, J gene, CDR3 DNA, CDR3 protein. The D gene is left open where the match is weak. Rows may omit the clone size; those that give it use once, few, many or a size class.

d_gene: -; abundance: -; v_gene: TRBV6-1; j_gene: TRBJ2-7; CDR3nt: TGTGCCAGCAGTGATCCTGACGGACGGACACGGAGCTCCTACGAGCAGTACTTC; CDR3aa: CASSDPDGRTRSSYEQYF
d_gene: -; abundance: -; v_gene: TRBV6-5; j_gene: TRBJ1-1; CDR3nt: TGTGCCAGCTCAGGAAACACTGAAGCTTTCTTT; CDR3aa: CASSGNTEAFF
d_gene: TRBD1; abundance: -; v_gene: TRBV7-9; j_gene: TRBJ1-1; CDR3nt: TGTGCCAGCAGCTTGCCCGACAGGGGACTACTAGGCACTGAAGCTTTCTTT; CDR3aa: CASSLPDRGLLGTEAFF
d_gene: TRBD1; abundance: -; v_gene: TRBV15; j_gene: TRBJ2-7; CDR3nt: TGTGCCACCAGCAGAGATAGGACAGGGGCATTCGAGCAGTACTTC; CDR3aa: CATSRDRTGAFEQYF
d_gene: -; abundance: -; v_gene: TRBV9; j_gene: TRBJ2-7; CDR3nt: TGTGCCAGCAGCGCCGGCTACGAGCAGTACTTC; CDR3aa: CASSAGYEQYF
d_gene: TRBD1; abundance: once; v_gene: TRBV2; j_gene: TRBJ1-2; CDR3nt: TGTGCCAGCAGACAGGACAGGGGGCAGCGAGGCTACACCTTC; CDR3aa: CASRQDRGQRGYTF
d_gene: TRBD1; abundance: -; v_gene: TRBV28; j_gene: TRBJ1-1; CDR3nt: TGTGCCAGCACGCCAGGGGGGAGCACTGAAGCTTTCTTT; CDR3aa: CASTPGGSTEAFF
d_gene: TRBD1; abundance: -; v_gene: TRBV6-5; j_gene: TRBJ1-5; CDR3nt: TGTGCCAGCAGTGGGACAGGGGAACAGCCCCAGCATTTT; CDR3aa: CASSGTGEQPQHF
d_gene: TRBD2; abundance: once; v_gene: TRBV2; j_gene: TRBJ2-5; CDR3nt: TGTGCCAGCAGTGAAATCGGGAGGGCCGGACAAGAGACCCAGTACTTC; CDR3aa: CASSEIGRAGQETQYF
d_gene: TRBD2; abundance: -; v_gene: TRBV10-1; j_gene: TRBJ2-4; CDR3nt: TGCGCCAGCACCCGGGCGGCGGGAGGGCAAGGGGACATTCAGTACTTC; CDR3aa: CASTRAAGGQGDIQYF
d_gene: TRBD1; abundance: -; v_gene: TRBV6-5; j_gene: TRBJ2-7; CDR3nt: TGTGCCAGCAGTTCCTTCGGACAGGGGGCCTACGAGCAGTACTTC; CDR3aa: CASSSFGQGAYEQYF
d_gene: TRBD2; abundance: -; v_gene: TRBV5-4; j_gene: TRBJ2-1; CDR3nt: TGTGCCAGCAGCGGGGGGACTAGCGCTGAGCAGTTCTTC; CDR3aa: CASSGGTSAEQFF
d_gene: -; abundance: once; v_gene: TRBV6-1; j_gene: TRBJ1-1; CDR3nt: TGTGCCAGCAGTGCGTCGAACACTGAAGCTTTCTTT; CDR3aa: CASSASNTEAFF
d_gene: TRBD1; abundance: -; v_gene: TRBV6-5; j_gene: TRBJ1-1; CDR3nt: TGTGCCAGCAGGTCTATTCAGGGGGTCAACACTGAAGCTTTCTTT; CDR3aa: CASRSIQGVNTEAFF
d_gene: TRBD1; abundance: -; v_gene: TRBV13; j_gene: TRBJ2-7; CDR3nt: TGTGCCAGCAGAAAGGACAGGGGCCGCACCTACGAGCAGTACTTC; CDR3aa: CASRKDRGRTYEQYF
d_gene: -; abundance: few; v_gene: TRBV19; j_gene: TRBJ1-3; CDR3nt: TGTGCCACCGGAGCTGGAAACACCATATATTTT; CDR3aa: CATGAGNTIYF
d_gene: -; abundance: -; v_gene: TRBV5-1; j_gene: TRBJ1-1; CDR3nt: TGCGCCAGCAGCTTTTCTGGGGGGAGCGATGAAGCTTTCTTT; CDR3aa: CASSFSGGSDEAFF
d_gene: -; abundance: -; v_gene: TRBV11-2; j_gene: TRBJ2-1; CDR3nt: TGTGCCAGCAGCTCGGAGGTAGAAGATGAGCAGTTCTTC; CDR3aa: CASSSEVEDEQFF
d_gene: -; abundance: -; v_gene: TRBV10-3; j_gene: TRBJ1-2; CDR3nt: TGTGCCATCAGCGCGACGATGGACAAGGGCTACACCTTC; CDR3aa: CAISATMDKGYTF
d_gene: -; abundance: -; v_gene: TRBV12-5; j_gene: TRBJ1-1; CDR3nt: TGTGCTAGTGGTCCCGCGGGGCATCGGAACACTGAAGCTTTCTTT; CDR3aa: CASGPAGHRNTEAFF
d_gene: -; abundance: few; v_gene: TRBV28; j_gene: TRBJ1-1; CDR3nt: TGTGCCAGCAGTTCTCTCGGGGTAGGGAACACTGAAGCTTTCTTT; CDR3aa: CASSSLGVGNTEAFF
d_gene: -; abundance: -; v_gene: TRBV4-1; j_gene: TRBJ2-3; CDR3nt: TGCGCCAGCAGCCTCACCGGTTGGGATACGCAGTATTTT; CDR3aa: CASSLTGWDTQYF
d_gene: -; abundance: -; v_gene: TRBV25-1; j_gene: TRBJ2-3; CDR3nt: TGTGCCAGCAGCCGGGGAGGGGGTGCTAGCACAGATACGCAGTATTTT; CDR3aa: CASSRGGGASTDTQYF
d_gene: -; abundance: -; v_gene: TRBV2; j_gene: TRBJ2-5; CDR3nt: TGTGCCAGCAGGCCCCGGGAGACCCAGTACTTC; CDR3aa: CASRPRETQYF
d_gene: TRBD1; abundance: few; v_gene: TRBV27; j_gene: TRBJ1-5; CDR3nt: TGTGCCAACCTCGGGATGGGACAGGGGGAATCTCAGCCCCAGCATTTT; CDR3aa: CANLGMGQGESQPQHF
d_gene: -; abundance: once; v_gene: TRBV30; j_gene: TRBJ2-7; CDR3nt: TGTGCCTGGAGTTTAGATGGGACTTATTCCTCCGAGCAGTACTTC; CDR3aa: CAWSLDGTYSSEQYF
d_gene: -; abundance: -; v_gene: TRBV5-6; j_gene: TRBJ2-7; CDR3nt: TGTGCCAGCAGCTTGGCTGGCAGGGGGGCCCGCGAGCAGTACTTC; CDR3aa: CASSLAGRGAREQYF
d_gene: TRBD1; abundance: -; v_gene: TRBV11-2; j_gene: TRBJ1-2; CDR3nt: TGTGCCAGCAGCTCGACCTCCGGGACAGCCTACACCTTC; CDR3aa: CASSSTSGTAYTF
d_gene: -; abundance: -; v_gene: TRBV27; j_gene: TRBJ2-7; CDR3nt: TGTGCCAGCAGTTACGACGCAGGCTACGAGCAGTACTTC; CDR3aa: CASSYDAGYEQYF
d_gene: -; abundance: -; v_gene: TRBV6-5; j_gene: TRBJ2-7; CDR3nt: TGTGCCAGCAGACTAGAATCGCTCTCCTACGAGCAGTACTTC; CDR3aa: CASRLESLSYEQYF
d_gene: TRBD1; abundance: -; v_gene: TRBV6-1; j_gene: TRBJ2-7; CDR3nt: TGTGCCAGCAGTGCGTATCCGGGACAGGGAAGCGACGAGCAGTACTTC; CDR3aa: CASSAYPGQGSDEQYF
d_gene: -; abundance: -; v_gene: TRBV19; j_gene: TRBJ2-1; CDR3nt: TGTGCCAGTAGCGGGACAGCGGGTAATGAGCAGTTCTTC; CDR3aa: CASSGTAGNEQFF
d_gene: -; abundance: -; v_gene: TRBV5-1; j_gene: TRBJ2-5; CDR3nt: TGCGCCAGCAGCTTGGCCGGGGAGACCCAGTACTTC; CDR3aa: CASSLAGETQYF
d_gene: -; abundance: -; v_gene: TRBV6-5; j_gene: TRBJ2-1; CDR3nt: TGTGCCAGCAGTTTTTTCCGGGGAGGAGAGCAGTTCTTC; CDR3aa: CASSFFRGGEQFF
d_gene: TRBD1; abundance: -; v_gene: TRBV5-6; j_gene: TRBJ1-4; CDR3nt: TGTGCCAGCAGCTTGGAGGGACAGGGTGTCTGGGGGGAACTGTTTTTT; CDR3aa: CASSLEGQGVWGELFF
d_gene: TRBD1; abundance: once; v_gene: TRBV6-1; j_gene: TRBJ1-1; CDR3nt: TGTGCCAGCAGTGCCCGGGACAGGGGTGATGGCACTGAAGCTTTCTTT; CDR3aa: CASSARDRGDGTEAFF
d_gene: TRBD1; abundance: -; v_gene: TRBV5-4; j_gene: TRBJ1-2; CDR3nt: TGTGCCAGCAGCTGGGGGGACAGTTCCTATGGCTACACCTTC; CDR3aa: CASSWGDSSYGYTF
d_gene: -; abundance: -; v_gene: TRBV11-2; j_gene: TRBJ1-1; CDR3nt: TGTGCCAGCAGCTTTAAGGGGGACACTGAAGCTTTCTTT; CDR3aa: CASSFKGDTEAFF
d_gene: TRBD1; abundance: -; v_gene: TRBV28; j_gene: TRBJ2-5; CDR3nt: TGTGCCAGCAGTGTAACAGGGGGACGGTCAGAGACCCAGTACTTC; CDR3aa: CASSVTGGRSETQYF
d_gene: TRBD1; abundance: -; v_gene: TRBV5-1; j_gene: TRBJ2-2; CDR3nt: TGCGCCAGCAGCCCTCCCGAGACAGGGGACACCGGGGAGCTGTTTTTT; CDR3aa: CASSPPETGDTGELFF
d_gene: -; abundance: -; v_gene: TRBV6-1; j_gene: TRBJ1-1; CDR3nt: TGTGCCAGCAGTGATGATTGGGGGGGGCACATCACTGAAGCTTTCTTT; CDR3aa: CASSDDWGGHITEAFF
d_gene: -; abundance: -; v_gene: TRBV4-2; j_gene: TRBJ2-1; CDR3nt: TGTGCCAGCAGCCAAGAAATAGCGGACTCCTACAATGAGCAGTTCTTC; CDR3aa: CASSQEIADSYNEQFF
d_gene: -; abundance: -; v_gene: TRBV18; j_gene: TRBJ2-7; CDR3nt: TGTGCCAGCTCGCCCGACAGCCCCGGTAACTACGAGCAGTACTTC; CDR3aa: CASSPDSPGNYEQYF
d_gene: -; abundance: -; v_gene: TRBV5-1; j_gene: TRBJ2-3; CDR3nt: TGCGCCAGCAGCTTGCCTAAAATGGATAGCGGAGTGGGACCAGATACGCAGTATTTT; CDR3aa: CASSLPKMDSGVGPDTQYF
d_gene: TRBD1; abundance: -; v_gene: TRBV10-3; j_gene: TRBJ1-3; CDR3nt: TGTGCCATCAGTCAGGGGGACTCTGGAAACACCATATATTTT; CDR3aa: CAISQGDSGNTIYF